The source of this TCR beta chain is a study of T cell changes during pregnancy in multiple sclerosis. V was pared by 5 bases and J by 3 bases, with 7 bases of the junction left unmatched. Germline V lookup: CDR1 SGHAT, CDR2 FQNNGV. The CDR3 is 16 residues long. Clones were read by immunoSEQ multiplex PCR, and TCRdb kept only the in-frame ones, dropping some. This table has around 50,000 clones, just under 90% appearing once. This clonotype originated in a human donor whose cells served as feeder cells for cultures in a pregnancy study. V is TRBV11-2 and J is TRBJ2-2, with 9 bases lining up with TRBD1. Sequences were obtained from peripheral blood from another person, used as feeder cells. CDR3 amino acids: CASSPGQGIYTGELFF. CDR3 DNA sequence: TGTGCCAGCAGCCCCGGACAGGGGATTTACACCGGGGAGCTGTTTTTT.